This T cell receptor (beta chain) was identified during a study of cytomegalovirus exposure and HLA in healthy donors. General study points: A later analysis linked fewer than 20,000 TCR beta sequences to HLA alleles at 0.05 false discovery rate.

The PCR made use of 60 Vbeta and 13 Jbeta primers. Method: immunoSEQ multiplex PCR; TCRdb's copy keeps in-frame clones and lacks some. The sample shows about 97,000 clones, approximately 73% of them seen only once. This CDR3 contains 13 residues. V lost 6 bases to trimming and J lost 9 bases, with 15 bases between them. Germline assignment: CDR1 SGHAT and CDR2 FQDESV (reference sequence). About this clone itself: Antigen specificity is unknown.

The chain carries TRBV11-1 and TRBJ2-1; a weak D match, TRBD1 (5 bases). This receptor was identified in a man aged 40-49 years in good health and CMV-seronegative. Source material: PBMCs. CDR3 sequence reads: CASREWGVREQFF. DNA of the CDR3: TGTGCCAGCAGAGAGTGGGGCGTTCGTGAGCAGTTCTTC.